This T cell receptor (beta chain) was sequenced during a study of blood T cell repertoires in COVID-19. Study summary: Researchers got acute and convalescent COVID-19 samples from the United States, Italy and Spain. The analysed material was cDNA or gDNA that came from T cells, B-cell-depleted T cells, or PBMCs.

In the original processing: For nucleated cells, counts were estimated from reference gene primer amplification. The repertoire was sequenced with immunoSEQ multiplex PCR; TCRdb's copy has only in-frame clones and lacks some. V, J and clone size were drawn from that table, and D and trimming were deduced from the DNA. The sample comprises some 96,000 clones, 70% to 90% of which are singletons, and 5% rests with the top ten. Germline CDR1 reads SGHRS; CDR2 reads YFSETQ. This CDR3 contains 19 residues. V lost 4 bases and J lost 2; bases outside the gene matches: 17. This clonotype was sampled from a human donor in a cohort sampled during active COVID-19. The sequencing input was peripheral blood. The chain employs TRBV5-1 and TRBJ1-1, with TRBD1 identical over 10 bases. CDR3 in DNA: TGCGCCAGCAGCCGGGAAACTCCGGGACAGGGGATACGCAACACTGAAGCTTTCTTT. Translated, it gives CASSRETPGQGIRNTEAFF.